The 19 T cell receptor beta chains below all came from one sample that was sequenced in a study of T-cell reconstitution after alpha-beta-depleted transplantation in children. This sample's TCRbeta library carried unique molecular identifier barcodes. TCRdb itself ran the PCR reads through MiXCR, one entry per CDR3 protein. The repertoire includes fewer than 350,000 distinct CDR3 sequences, around a tenth of them detected once, and 7.5% sits in the top ten. The material sequenced was PBMCs, taken before TCRalphabeta/CD19-depleted stem cell transplant. All receptors come from a boy in the first two years of life with acute myeloid leukemia, due to receive a stem cell transplant.

Details on this clonotype: A much more abundant neighbour one base away suggests this may be a read error. The rearrangement links TRBV5-1 to TRBJ2-5; 7 bases map to TRBD1. The CDR3 runs to 14 residues. V gave up 4 bases and J gave up 5 bases; unmatched junction bases: 8. CDR1 and CDR2 from the germline V gene are SGHRS and YFSETQ. The CDR3 DNA reads TGCGCCAGCAGCGGAGGACAGGCCCCCGAGACCCAGTACTTC. Amino acid sequence: CASSGGQAPETQYF.

A remark on this clonotype: One junction end does not reproduce the germline sequence, and a read error may be involved. The rearrangement joins TRBV4-2 to TRBJ2-3, with a tentative D call TRBD2 (6 bases). This CDR3 region has 16 residues. Germline lookup yields CDR1 LGHNA and CDR2 YNFKEQ. CDR3 sequence: CAISHGGMWSTDTQYF. The CDR3 region has the DNA TGTGCCATCAGCCACGGGGGAATGTGGAGCACAGATACGCAGTATTTT.

This clonotype showed up many times. This chain links TRBV24-1 with TRBJ2-1; TRBD2 matches 11 bases. CDR1 is KGHDR and CDR2 is SFDVKD in the germline V gene. This CDR3 is 15 amino acids long. The V and J ends lost 3 bases and 6 bases, in that order; junction bases with no gene match: 3. The CDR3 protein is CATSDPLAGGNEQFF. The CDR3 DNA reads as TGTGCCACCAGTGATCCTCTAGCGGGAGGCAATGAGCAGTTCTTC.

This clonotype was seen repeatedly, ten times or more. V is TRBV7-2 and J is TRBJ1-5; D not resolved. The germline V gene has CDR1 SGHTA and CDR2 FQGNSA. CDR3 length: 15 amino acids. V dropped 5 bases and J dropped 8 bases, with 19 bases sitting between them. The CDR3 sequence: CASSPGTGWGEPQHF. The CDR3 nucleotides read TGTGCCAGCAGCCCAGGAACGGGTTGGGGAGAGCCCCAGCATTTT.

The chain combines TRBV20-1 with TRBJ2-1, with D tentatively TRBD2 (7 bases). This CDR3 spans 16 amino acids. V was shortened by 1 base and J by 0 bases, with 13 bases between the two germline ends. Germline V gene data show CDR1 as DFQATT and CDR2 as SNEGSKA (reference sequence). This CDR3 is CSARVGGGSSYNEQFF. The CDR3, as DNA: TGCAGTGCTAGAGTAGGGGGAGGGAGCTCCTACAATGAGCAGTTCTTC.

This clonotype was detected many times. The chain is built from TRBV29-1 and TRBJ2-5; D unresolved. Per germline, CDR1 SQVTM and CDR2 ANQGSEA. The CDR3 is made up of 10 amino acids. The V and J ends lost 0 bases and 7 bases respectively, with 3 bases between them. CDR3 protein: CSVEEVTQYF. CDR3 coding DNA: TGCAGCGTTGAAGAGGTGACCCAGTACTTC.

The J gene is TRBJ1-4, the V gene TRBV6-2 or TRBV6-3, with D unclear. CDR3 length: 17 residues. The germline V gene encodes CDR1 MNHEY and CDR2 SVGEGT. V was pared by 4 bases and J by 4 bases, with 19 bases between. The CDR3 DNA is TGTGCCAGCAGTTTGTCCTACTTCCCGGCGAGTAATGAAAAACTGTTTTTT. This codes for CASSLSYFPASNEKLFF.

There are many counts of this clonotype. The genes are TRBV7-9 and TRBJ2-1; no reliable D call. CDR3 length: 14 amino acids. Germline CDR1 reads SEHNR; CDR2 reads FQNEAQ (reference sequence). V was shortened by 1 base and J by 7 bases, with 11 bases between the two germline ends. In DNA, the CDR3 is TGTGCCAGCAGCTTAGAAAACAGATGGAATGAGCAGTTCTTC. This sequence encodes CASSLENRWNEQFF.

This clonotype appeared many times. This chain joins TRBV6-5 and TRBJ1-2, with D unclear. The V gene lost 0 bases and the J gene lost 0 bases, with 14 bases spanning the gap. This CDR3 comprises 17 residues. The V gene's germline CDR1 is MNHEY and CDR2 SVGAGI. In nucleotides, the CDR3 is TGTGCCAGCAGTTACTCTAAGGGAGGGAATCCTAACTATGGCTACACCTTC. As protein: CASSYSKGGNPNYGYTF.

This clonotype was counted ten times or more. The chain links TRBV10-2 to TRBJ2-7; a weak D match, TRBD2 (5 bases). Germline V lookup: CDR1 WSHSY, CDR2 SAAADI. Trimming pared 2 bases from V and 3 bases from J, leaving 11 bases between. This CDR3 is 14 amino acids long. The CDR3 DNA reads TGCGCCAGCAGTGAGACCGGACTTATCTACGAGCAGTACTTC. Residues: CASSETGLIYEQYF.

This clonotype has at least ten counts. V gene TRBV9 combines with J gene TRBJ1-4; D not resolved. Looked up from germline, CDR1 is SGDLS and CDR2 is YYNGEE. The V and J ends lost 5 bases and 11 bases respectively, with 7 bases between them. The CDR3 runs 10 residues. Here the CDR3 reads CASSLGKLFF. As DNA, the CDR3 is TGTGCCAGCAGTTTAGGTAAACTGTTTTTT.

In this sample, this clonotype turned up many times. The chain is built from TRBV29-1 and TRBJ2-7, with 8 bases identical to TRBD1. The trim removed 5 bases at V and 2 bases at J, leaving 5 bases unmatched. Germline V gives CDR1 SQVTM, CDR2 ANQGSEA. The CDR3 sequence is 13 residues long. The CDR3 loop is CSVRTGMPYEQYF. CDR3 sequence (DNA): TGCAGCGTTAGGACAGGGATGCCCTACGAGCAGTACTTC.

This clonotype has ten or more counts. The V call is TRBV7-8, the J call TRBJ2-2; 12 bases agree with TRBD2. With 8 bases clipped from V and 5 bases from J, the junction kept 9 bases outside the gene matches. Per the germline V gene, CDR1 is SGHVS and CDR2 is FQNEAQ. This CDR3 spans 16 amino acids. The CDR3 loop is CASLALAGGRTGELFF. CDR3 DNA: TGTGCCAGCTTAGCGCTAGCGGGAGGGCGAACCGGGGAGCTGTTTTTT.

This clonotype was counted many times. The genes are TRBV6-5 and TRBJ2-3; TRBD1 or TRBD2 may be the D gene (6 bases each). CDR1 is MNHEY and CDR2 is SVGAGI in the germline V gene. This CDR3 is 16 amino acids long. Trimming removed 2 bases at V and 2 bases at J, with 14 bases between. CDR3 nucleotides: TGTGCCAGCAGTTACGGAGGGGGTGAACTCACAGATACGCAGTATTTT. Translated, it gives CASSYGGGELTDTQYF.

The rearrangement joins TRBV19 to TRBJ2-2, with D perhaps matching TRBD2 (7 bases). The CDR3 is 13 residues long. V was cut by 10 bases and J by 4 bases, with 13 bases left in between. Germline CDR1 reads LNHDA; CDR2 reads SQIVND (reference sequence). The DNA for the CDR3 is TGTGCCACCGGGGGGCTTGGCACCGGGGAGCTGTTTTTT. Its translation: CATGGLGTGELFF.

The CDR3 DNA is TGCGCCAGCAGCCTGGGACTAGAGGGTTACAATGAGCAGTTCTTC. The encoded protein is CASSLGLEGYNEQFF. The rearrangement joins TRBV4-3 to TRBJ2-1, with 8 bases that match TRBD2. This CDR3 has 15 residues. The germline CDR1 and CDR2 sequences are LGHNA and YSLEER. V shed 4 bases, J shed 4 bases, and the junction held 6 bases outside the gene matches.

This clonotype turned up a few times. The chain combines TRBV7-2 with TRBJ2-7; the D is unclear. Germline V CDR1 and CDR2: SGHTA, FQGNSA. This CDR3 is 16 amino acids long. V gave up 6 bases and J gave up 2 bases, with 20 bases separating them. Here the CDR3 reads CASRPPGGRPAYEQYF. For the CDR3, the DNA is TGTGCCAGCAGACCCCCAGGCGGCCGGCCCGCCTACGAGCAGTACTTC. The full variable domain, its missing parts supplied by reference TRBV7-2 and TRBJ2-7, is GAGVSQSPSNKVTEKGKDVELRCDPISGHTALYWYRQSLGQGLEFLIYFQGNSAPDKSGLPSDRFSAERTGGSVSTLTIQRTQQEDSAVYLCASRPPGGRPAYEQYFGPGTRLTVT.

This clonotype was picked up many times. This chain joins TRBV15 and TRBJ1-2; the D is unclear. The CDR3 covers 15 residues. Trimming removed 0 bases at V and 2 bases at J, with 10 bases between. Per germline, CDR1 LNHNV and CDR2 YYDKDF (reference sequence). The CDR3 spells CATSRDHEVNYGYTF. CDR3 bases: TGTGCCACCAGCAGAGATCATGAGGTGAACTATGGCTACACCTTC.

This clonotype was recorded at least ten times. DNA of the CDR3: TGTGCCAGCAGAGCTCTTCTAGGGGGCTACACCTTC. Translated, it gives CASRALLGGYTF. V is TRBV6-5 and J is TRBJ1-2, with no clear D. Germline lookup yields CDR1 MNHEY and CDR2 SVGAGI. Trimming shortened V by 6 bases and J by 8 bases, and 13 bases separated the two germline ends. The CDR3 is 12 residues long.